This entry features one T cell receptor beta chain sequence. Its antigen is currently unknown. Both 60 Vbeta primers and 13 Jbeta primers went into the PCR. Only in-frame clones appear in the TCRdb table, and some are missing; sequencing was by immunoSEQ multiplex PCR. The data contain over 150,000 clones, 65% to 90% of them singletons. The data derive from a study of cytomegalovirus exposure and HLA in healthy donors. CDR1 and CDR2 from the germline V gene are SGDLS and YYNGEE. Unmatched junction bases numbered 6, after V lost 0 bases and J lost 4 bases. The length of the CDR3 is 16 residues. The study, taken as a whole, reports: According to an earlier analysis, most TCR beta V segments yielded productive rearrangements about 87% or about 30% of the time. In a later analysis, 15,000 to 20,000 TCR beta sequences were associated with HLA alleles at 0.05 false discovery rate. Certain sequence variants were highly shared and formed a cluster, and this cluster was likely a sequencing artifact. CMV serostatus was the sole immune exposure information available.

Sequencing was performed on PBMCs. The sequence came from a man aged 45 to 65 in good health and CMV-seropositive. The chain employs TRBV9 and TRBJ2-1; 8 positions agree with TRBD2. CDR3 in DNA: TGTGCCAGCAGCGTAGTACCCGGGAGGGAGTACAATGAGCAGTTCTTC. Its protein is CASSVVPGREYNEQFF.